The text below deals with one TCR beta chain. Its target is unknown. This sample was included in a study of OX40 agonist ivuxolimab in advanced cancers. At the level of the study: The group had a mean age of about 60 years, ranged from roughly 20 to 80, and was roughly 83% male. Therapy given before enrollment (anti-PD-1, anti-PD-L1 or anti-CTLA-4) was allowed, and 40% had some.

The CDR3 extends over 17 amino acids. Trimming left V 1 base short and J 1 base short, with 15 bases between. Germline V gene lookup returns CDR1 SGHDT and CDR2 YYEEEE. Study conclusions and caveats: At 0.1 to 3.0 mg/kg and by week 6, clonal expansion occurred in CD4+ and CD8+ blood T cells. Partial responders at 0.1-3.0 mg/kg showed near-lowest clonal expansion.

Profiling relied on immunoSEQ multiplex PCR, and the TCRdb table lists in-frame clones only, not all of them. The sample records more than 65,000 clones, approximately 89% being singletons. This sequence originates from an adult with an advanced solid tumor such as melanoma, head and neck, liver or kidney cancer. The sequencing here drew on CD4+ or CD8+ T cells sorted from blood, taken in a trial of the OX40 agonist ivuxolimab. The J gene is TRBJ2-4, the V gene TRBV5-6; weak D call: TRBD1 (7 bases). This CDR3 reads CASSLNGGGAAKNIQYF. The CDR3, as DNA: TGTGCCAGCAGCTTGAACGGAGGGGGCGCCGCCAAAAACATTCAGTACTTC. The full variable domain, completed using reference TRBV5-6 and TRBJ2-4, is DAGVTQSPTHLIKTRGQQVTLRCSPKSGHDTVSWYQQALGQGPQFIFQYYEEEERQRGNFPDRFSGHQFPNYSSELNVNALLLGDSALYLCASSLNGGGAAKNIQYFGAGTRLSVL.